These 21 T cell receptor beta chains were all obtained from the same sample, sequenced in a study of cytomegalovirus exposure and HLA in healthy donors (TCRdb year 2017). Libraries were made using the immunoSEQ multiplex PCR assay. For the multiplex PCR, a mixture combining 60 forward primers for TCR Vbeta segments and 13 reverse primers for TCR Jbeta segments was used. TCRdb stores this immuneACCESS table with in-frame sequences only. Part of the clones is absent; in the studies checked, under half of the shortfall reflects unresolved V genes, and no reason is known for the rest. Within this sample are about 140,000 clones, with roughly 80% of them counted one time only. Around 3% of the sample is in the top ten clones. Sequencing was done on a sample of PBMCs. These receptors originate from a man in his forties or fifties in good health and CMV-seronegative.

The rearrangement uses TRBV7-9 and TRBJ2-7; 8 nucleotides agree with TRBD2. V was clipped by 2 bases and J by 2 bases; unmatched bases: 2. The germline CDR1 and CDR2 sequences are SEHNR and FQNEAQ (reference sequence). This CDR3 is built from 14 residues. The CDR3 loop is CASSLYGRAYEQYF. For the CDR3, the DNA is TGTGCCAGCAGCTTATACGGGAGGGCCTACGAGCAGTACTTC.

This rearrangement joins TRBV7-9 to TRBJ1-1; 9 bases map to TRBD1. Germline V gives CDR1 SEHNR, CDR2 FQNEAQ (reference sequence). The junction had 8 bases not matched to a gene; V was cut back by 5 bases and J by 4 bases. The CDR3 has 15 amino acids. DNA of the CDR3: TGTGCCAGCAGCCCCCCGGGACAGGGAGGCACTGAAGCTTTCTTT. Protein product: CASSPPGQGGTEAFF.

This clone has just a few counts. The chain joins TRBV9 to TRBJ1-1; possible D gene TRBD1, 6 bases. The CDR3 runs 17 residues. Germline V gene data show CDR1 as SGDLS and CDR2 as YYNGEE. V lost 0 bases, J lost 5 bases, and 20 bases lay in between. The CDR3 DNA sequence: TGTGCCAGCAGCGTAGGATTGGGGAAACAGGGATATACTGAAGCTTTCTTT. Protein sequence: CASSVGLGKQGYTEAFF.

The chain links TRBV7-2 to TRBJ1-6; TRBD1 aligns across 9 bases. Germline V gene sequence: CDR1 SGHTA, CDR2 FQGNSA. Trimming removed 4 bases from V and 7 bases from J; junction bases left unmatched: 5. The CDR3 has 15 residues. The CDR3 spells CASSWGQGENSPLHF. CDR3 DNA: TGTGCCAGCAGCTGGGGACAGGGTGAAAATTCACCCCTCCACTTT.

This clone was observed a handful of times. The chain joins TRBV19 to TRBJ1-5; 8 bases align to TRBD1. In germline, CDR1 is LNHDA, CDR2 SQIVND (reference sequence). V shed 7 bases, J shed 5 bases, and the junction held 7 bases outside the gene matches. This CDR3 region has 14 residues. CDR3 in DNA: TGTGCCAGTACCCAGGGGGCCAACCATCAGCCCCAGCATTTT. It yields the protein CASTQGANHQPQHF.

J is TRBJ1-1 and V is TRBV18; D gene ambiguous. In germline, CDR1 is KGHSH, CDR2 LQKENI. This CDR3 has 15 residues. V gave up 1 base and J gave up 7 bases, with 16 bases separating them. The CDR3 nucleotides are TGTGCCAGCTCACCACTATACGGTTATGAGGGTGAAGCTTTCTTT. Translating gives CASSPLYGYEGEAFF.

The rearrangement joins TRBV29-1 to TRBJ2-1; TRBD1 is a possible D gene (6 bases). V was pared by 0 bases and J by 2 bases, with 11 bases between. Germline V gene data show CDR1 as SQVTM and CDR2 as ANQGSEA. The CDR3 is 15 residues long. CDR3 region: CSVEDPWGPYNEQFF. DNA of the CDR3: TGCAGCGTTGAAGATCCGTGGGGGCCCTACAATGAGCAGTTCTTC.

This sequence joins TRBV5-4 and TRBJ2-7; tentatively, D is TRBD1 (6 bases). Germline CDR1 and CDR2: SGHNT and YYREEE (reference sequence). Trimming pared 6 bases from V and 4 bases from J, leaving 8 bases between. CDR3 size: 11 residues. As DNA, the CDR3 is TGTGCCAGCACCCAGGGGTACGAGCAGTACTTC. Translating gives CASTQGYEQYF.

The rearrangement links TRBV4-3 to TRBJ2-2; tentatively, D is TRBD1 (5 bases). V lost 1 base and J lost 1, with 7 bases in between. Germline V lookup: CDR1 LGHNA, CDR2 YSLEER. CDR3 length equals 15 residues. CDR3 bases: TGCGCCAGCAGCCAAGGGGGCTGGAACACCGGGGAGCTGTTTTTT. It translates to CASSQGGWNTGELFF.

V usage is TRBV6-1 and J usage is TRBJ1-1; D uncertain. V was trimmed by 2 bases and J by 4 bases, leaving 8 bases between them. This CDR3 has 13 residues. Germline V CDR1 and CDR2: MNHNS, SASEGT. The CDR3 is CASSEIRVTEAFF. CDR3 coding DNA: TGTGCCAGCAGTGAAATTCGGGTCACTGAAGCTTTCTTT.

The J gene is TRBJ2-1, the V gene TRBV5-1; 7 positions agree with TRBD2. The CDR3 has 16 residues. CDR1 is SGHRS, CDR2 YFSETQ, per germline. The trim removed 2 bases at V and 2 bases at J, leaving 7 bases unmatched. Written as DNA, the CDR3 is TGCGCCAGCAGCTTACGAAGCGGGGTAGCCTACAATGAGCAGTTCTTC. Translated, it gives CASSLRSGVAYNEQFF. The complete variable domain, with remaining parts taken from reference TRBV5-1 and TRBJ2-1, reads KAGVTQTPRYLIKTRGQQVTLSCSPISGHRSVSWYQQTPGQGLQFLFEYFSETQRNKGNFPGRFSGRQFSNSRSEMNVSTLELGDSALYLCASSLRSGVAYNEQFFGPGTRLTVL.

This clone was counted between two and nine times. The chain joins TRBV19 to TRBJ1-2, with a weak D call TRBD1 (6 bases). The CDR3 has 14 residues. Trimming took 5 bases from V and 2 from J, leaving 12 bases between them. The germline CDR1 and CDR2 sequences are LNHDA and SQIVND (reference sequence). CDR3 DNA sequence: TGTGCCAGTAGTGTCCAGGGGAAGAACTATGGCTACACCTTC. Protein sequence: CASSVQGKNYGYTF.

The rearrangement links TRBV9 to TRBJ1-2; 8 nucleotides match TRBD1. The CDR3 has 16 amino acids. Germline values: CDR1 SGDLS, CDR2 YYNGEE. Trimming removed 0 bases from V and 3 bases from J; junction bases left unmatched: 7. The DNA for the CDR3 is TGTGCCAGCAGCGTAGCGAGGACAGGGTCCTACTATGGCTACACCTTC. This encodes CASSVARTGSYYGYTF.

This clone has only one observation. The chain carries TRBV11-3 and TRBJ2-3, with TRBD2 matching over 7 bases. V lost 5 bases, J lost 7 bases, and 9 bases stayed unmatched. The CDR3 has 14 residues. Germline CDR1 reads SGHNT; CDR2 reads YENEEA. The CDR3 loop is CASSPRTSSNTQYF. In nucleotides, the CDR3 is TGTGCCAGCAGCCCCCGGACTAGTTCAAATACGCAGTATTTT. Full variable domain (missing parts from reference TRBV11-3 and TRBJ2-3): EAGVVQSPRYKIIEKKQPVAFWCNPISGHNTLYWYLQNLGQGPELLIRYENEEAVDDSQLPKDRFSAERLKGVDSTLKIQPAELGDSAVYLCASSPRTSSNTQYFGPGTRLTVL.

This clone came up once. This rearrangement joins TRBV11-2 to TRBJ2-2; a weak D match, TRBD2 (5 bases). Looked up from germline, CDR1 is SGHAT and CDR2 is FQNNGV. CDR3 length: 15 amino acids. The V end was cut by 7 bases, the J end by 1 base, with 13 bases between. DNA of the CDR3: TGTGCCAGCACCCCGGGGTCGGGGAACACCGGGGAGCTGTTTTTT. Its protein product is CASTPGSGNTGELFF.

V is TRBV21-1 and J is TRBJ1-1; no DNA check was done on the table's D call, TRBD1. TRBV21-1 is deemed a pseudogene. The CDR3 has 13 amino acids. The CDR3 here is CPRKKGDHTEAFF. CDR3 nucleotide sequence: TGTCCCCGCAAAAAAGGGGATCACACTGAAGCTTTCTTT.

The J gene is TRBJ2-1, the V gene TRBV10-3, with TRBD2 matching 10 bases. The ends lost 5 bases at V and 1 base at J; junction bases unmatched: 2. CDR1 ENHRY and CDR2 SYGVKD come from the germline V gene. This CDR3 has 15 residues. The CDR3 DNA is TGTGCCATCAGTATAGCGGGGGGATCCTACAATGAGCAGTTCTTC. Translation: CAISIAGGSYNEQFF.

The sample holds a few counts of this clone. The rearrangement links TRBV7-9 to TRBJ2-5; 7 bases map to TRBD1. Germline-derived CDR1 and CDR2 are SEHNR and FQNEAQ (reference sequence). The CDR3 sequence is 15 residues long. V shed 4 bases and J 1 base; nucleotides not matched to a gene: 6. The CDR3 region is CASSSHRDSQETQYF. The CDR3 nucleotides read TGTGCCAGCAGCTCACACCGGGACAGCCAAGAGACCCAGTACTTC.

The chain joins TRBV25-1 to TRBJ2-5; D is perhaps TRBD1 (7 bases). Germline CDR1 and CDR2: MGHDK and SYGVNS. This CDR3 has 14 amino acids. V was clipped by 3 bases and J by 5 bases, with 13 bases between them. CDR3 sequence: CASSDRGSGETQYF. The CDR3 coding sequence is TGTGCCAGCAGTGACAGGGGGAGCGGGGAGACCCAGTACTTC. Looking up the rest from reference TRBV25-1 and TRBJ2-5 gives the full variable domain: EADIYQTPRYLVIGTGKKITLECSQTMGHDKMYWYQQDPGMELHLIHYSYGVNSTEKGDLSSESTVSRIRTEHFPLTLESARPSHTSQYLCASSDRGSGETQYFGPGTRLLVL.

In its sample, this clone was seen once. J is TRBJ1-1 and V is TRBV4-1; TRBD1 agrees at 11 bases. The CDR3 is made up of 16 amino acids. CDR1 is MGHRA, CDR2 YSYEKL, per germline. Trimming took 5 bases from V and 5 from J; bases not matched to a gene: 10. CDR3 sequence (DNA): TGCGCCAGCAGCACCGACAGGGACAGGGGGAGGACTGAAGCTTTCTTT. Translating it yields CASSTDRDRGRTEAFF.

This clone has a single count. Other DNA sequences in the sample encode the same CDR3. V usage is TRBV14 and J usage is TRBJ2-7; 7 bases are a match to TRBD2. CDR1 and CDR2 (germline): SGHDN, FVKESK. The junction had 4 bases not matched to a gene; V was cut back by 1 base and J by 1 base. This CDR3 is 15 amino acids long. The CDR3 here is CASSQVPGGSYEQYF. CDR3 nucleotide sequence: TGTGCCAGCAGCCAAGTACCGGGAGGTTCCTACGAGCAGTACTTC.